This T cell receptor beta chain derives from a study of T cell repertoires in cytomegalovirus infection. Across the study: Public TCR beta signatures indicated both CMV infection and matching HLA type. Findings and caveats of the study: CMV carriers with the relevant HLA were identified by cumulative public TCR beta family frequency. In two of eight donors, the top clonotype was HLA-C-restricted CMV-specific.

The CDR3 sequence is 16 residues long. Deletions cut 0 bases from V and 8 bases from J, with 19 bases between. Germline V gene lookup returns CDR1 SGHDT and CDR2 YYEEEE. The sample holds a few counts of this clonotype. The target antigen is unknown. A single record per CDR3 protein comes from TCRdb applying MiXCR to the reads. The repertoire holds fewer than 300,000 distinct CDR3 sequences, with roughly 23% as singletons. The source is a human donor in good health (CMV status not recorded). Some clones in this sample may be carry-over from other donors' samples. The sample comprised PBMCs. V gene TRBV5-6 combines with J gene TRBJ2-3; weak D call: TRBD2 (7 bases). The CDR3 sequence is CASSLVRGGGSPTQYF. The CDR3 DNA reads as TGTGCCAGCAGCTTGGTAAGGGGGGGAGGCTCTCCTACGCAGTATTTT.